The present T cell receptor beta chain was sequenced within a study of blood T cell repertoires in COVID-19. Overall study: PBMCs, B-cell-depleted T cells, or T cells provided the cDNA or gDNA that made up the material.

The CDR3 sequence is 13 residues long. CDR1 is SNHLY, CDR2 FYNNEI, per germline. The ends were cut back, 3 bases at V and 1 base at J, with 6 bases in the middle. Authors' analysis steps: Reference gene primer amplification gave nucleated cell count estimates. The data were produced by immunoSEQ multiplex PCR, yet TCRdb's version contains in-frame clones alone and is incomplete. The V and J calls and clone size come from that table; D and trimming were worked out from the DNA. The sample consists of 180,000 or so clones, about 83% of them appearing once. Participants came from roughly 25 US areas, aged about 18 to 89 years. Donors were grouped by their self-reported clinical history.

J is TRBJ1-2 and V is TRBV2, with D perhaps matching TRBD1 (5 bases). The sequence came from a woman between 50 and 59 years old in a cohort exposed to, infected with or recovered from COVID-19 (not recorded which). Sequenced input: PBMCs or T cells enriched from blood (not recorded which). CDR3 nucleotides: TGTGCCAGCAGTGAGGGGGGTAACTATGGCTACACCTTC. Translating gives CASSEGGNYGYTF. The full variable domain, completed using reference TRBV2 and TRBJ1-2, is EPEVTQTPSHQVTQMGQEVILRCVPISNHLYFYWYRQILGQKVEFLVSFYNNEISEKSEIFDDQFSVERPDGSNFTLKIRSTKLEDSAMYFCASSEGGNYGYTFGSGTRLTVV.